This T cell receptor (beta chain) comes out of a study of tumor-infiltrating lymphocytes in primary liver carcinoma. General study findings and limits: Tumor specimens were characterized by a significantly higher top-250-clone fraction than blood (p = 0.039).

Germline V gene lookup returns CDR1 MGHRA and CDR2 YSYEKL. The CDR3 consists of 12 residues. Starting material of roughly 0.45 ug total RNA yielded TCR beta cDNA via a constant-region primer. Modified slightly, ARM-PCR produced TCR beta libraries over three nested multiplex PCR rounds. Each of the first two PCR rounds ran approximately 11 cycles with TRBV1-TRBV30 forward and C-beta reverse primers. TCRdb re-analysed the multiplex PCR reads in MiXCR, keeping a single row per CDR3 protein. This sample has about 100,000 distinct CDR3 sequences, with roughly 70% found just once. Unsorted bulk tissue, 20-30 mg of it, served as the source for co-extraction of RNA and DNA. Worth noting for this clonotype: The antigen remains unidentified. One end of the junction is discordant with germline, which a read error may explain.

The sequencing input was tumor-adjacent normal liver tissue. The TCR was taken from a man in his forties with primary liver carcinoma and hepatitis B virus infection. The chain combines TRBV4-1 with TRBJ2-1; unclear D gene. In DNA form, the CDR3 reads TGCGCCGGCAGCATTTATGACAATGAGCAGTTCTTC. Protein sequence: CAGSIYDNEQFF.